This T cell receptor (beta chain) was captured in a study of shared clonotypes between healthy human individuals. Sequencing used immunoSEQ multiplex PCR; TCRdb keeps in-frame clones, though not all of them. Counted here are approximately 87,000 clones, about 63% occurring once; the ten biggest clones make up 51%. Germline V lookup: CDR1 SGHVS, CDR2 FNYEAQ. The CDR3 has 16 amino acids. V lost 5 bases, J lost 4 bases, and 20 bases lay in between. The chain uses TRBV7-6 and TRBJ1-2, with no clear D. This receptor was obtained from a man aged 25-45 years in good health. Sequencing input: memory CD8+ T cells sorted from blood. This sample's subset: CD45RO+ cells pooled with CCR7-negative TemRA cells. Here the CDR3 DNA reads TGTGCCAGCAGCCAATGTGTTGCTCGAAAGACCTATGGCTACACCTTC. Its translation: CASSQCVARKTYGYTF.